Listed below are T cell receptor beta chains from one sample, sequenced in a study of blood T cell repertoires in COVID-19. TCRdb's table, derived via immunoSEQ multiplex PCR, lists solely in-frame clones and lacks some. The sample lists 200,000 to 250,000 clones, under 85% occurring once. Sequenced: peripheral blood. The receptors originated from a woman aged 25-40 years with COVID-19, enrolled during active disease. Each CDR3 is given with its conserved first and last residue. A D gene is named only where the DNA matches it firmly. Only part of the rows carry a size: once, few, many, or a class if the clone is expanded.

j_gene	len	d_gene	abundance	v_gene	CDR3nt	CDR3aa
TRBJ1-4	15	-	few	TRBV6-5	TGTGCCAGCAGATTCGCGGGTGGAACTAATGAAAAACTGTTTTTT	CASRFAGGTNEKLFF
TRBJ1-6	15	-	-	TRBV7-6	TGTGCCAGCAGCTTAGATCAGGGTGGAGCTTCACCCCTCCACTTT	CASSLDQGGASPLHF
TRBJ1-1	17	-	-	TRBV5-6	TGTGCCAGCAGCTTGGGTGGAGTGCTCCGAGGGAACACTGAAGCTTTCTTT	CASSLGGVLRGNTEAFF
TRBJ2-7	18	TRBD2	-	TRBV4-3	TGCGCCAGCAGCCAAGATTTGAAGCGGGAGTTATACTCCTACGAGCAGTACTTC	CASSQDLKRELYSYEQYF
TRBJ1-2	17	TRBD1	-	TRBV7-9	TGTGCCAGCAGCCCGGAAGGGGACAGTCGGGGACTCTATGGCTACACCTTC	CASSPEGDSRGLYGYTF
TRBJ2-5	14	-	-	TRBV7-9	TGTGCCAGCAGCACGCAGGTATACCAAGAGACCCAGTACTTC	CASSTQVYQETQYF
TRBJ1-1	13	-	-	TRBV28	TGTGCCAGCAGTTTATCTGGGCAGGGCGAAGCTTTCTTT	CASSLSGQGEAFF
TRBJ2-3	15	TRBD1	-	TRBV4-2	TGTGCCAGCAGCCGCGCGGGACAGGGGACAGATACGCAGTATTTT	CASSRAGQGTDTQYF
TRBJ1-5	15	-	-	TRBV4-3	TGCGCCAGCAGCCAGGGACTTAGCGGCAATCAGCCCCAGCATTTT	CASSQGLSGNQPQHF
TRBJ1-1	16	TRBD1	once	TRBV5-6	TGTGCCAGCAGCTTGTCTATGGACAGGATGAACACTGAAGCTTTCTTT	CASSLSMDRMNTEAFF
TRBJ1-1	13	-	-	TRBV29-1	TGCAGCGTTGAGAGAGGGGGGAACACTGAAGCTTTCTTT	CSVERGGNTEAFF
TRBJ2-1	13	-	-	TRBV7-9	TGTGCCAGCAGCTCGGGAGCCTACAATGAGCAGTTCTTC	CASSSGAYNEQFF
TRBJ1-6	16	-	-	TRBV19	TGTGCCAGTAGGGCATCGGGGAGCTCCTATAATTCACCCCTCCACTTT	CASRASGSSYNSPLHF
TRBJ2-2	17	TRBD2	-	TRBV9	TGTGCCAGCAGCGTAGGCCCGAGCGGGGGGGCGGTCGGGGAGCTGTTTTTT	CASSVGPSGGAVGELFF
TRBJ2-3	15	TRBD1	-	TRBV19	TGTGCCAGTAGTAGACAGGGAAACTTTGGAGATACGCAGTATTTT	CASSRQGNFGDTQYF
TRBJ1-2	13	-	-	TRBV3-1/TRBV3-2	TGTGCCAGCAGCCAAGTTCAGGGTGGAGGCTACACCTTC	CASSQVQGGGYTF
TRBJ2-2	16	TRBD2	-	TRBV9	TGTGCCAGCAGCGTTAACCCGGGAGGTAATCCCGGGGAGCTGTTTTTT	CASSVNPGGNPGELFF
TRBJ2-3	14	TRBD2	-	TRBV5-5	TGTGCCAGCAGCTTTGCCGCGGGAGGAGATACGCAGTATTTT	CASSFAAGGDTQYF
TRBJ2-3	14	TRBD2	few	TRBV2	TGTGCCAGCAAGCGGGGACCTAGCACAGATACGCAGTATTTT	CASKRGPSTDTQYF
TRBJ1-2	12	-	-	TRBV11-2	TGTGCCAGCAGCTTTTTGGCGGGGGGCTACACCTTC	CASSFLAGGYTF
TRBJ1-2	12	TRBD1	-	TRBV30	TGTGCCTGGAGTCGACAGGGGGGTGGCTACACCTTC	CAWSRQGGGYTF
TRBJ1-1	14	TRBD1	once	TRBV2	TGTGCCAGCAGTGCGGGACAGTTGAACACTGAAGCTTTCTTT	CASSAGQLNTEAFF
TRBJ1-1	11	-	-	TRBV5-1	TGCGCCAGCAGCCTAAACACTGAAGCTTTCTTT	CASSLNTEAFF
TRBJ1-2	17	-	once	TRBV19	TGTGCCAGTAGTATAGTTGACAACGACCTATTTAACTATGGCTACACCTTC	CASSIVDNDLFNYGYTF
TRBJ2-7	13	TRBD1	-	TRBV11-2	TGTGCCAGCAGCCAAGGGACAGGGACCGAGCAGTACTTC	CASSQGTGTEQYF
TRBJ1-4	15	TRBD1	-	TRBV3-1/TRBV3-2	TGTGCCAGCAGCCAAGGGGGGACAGCCGTTAAAAAACTGTTTTTT	CASSQGGTAVKKLFF
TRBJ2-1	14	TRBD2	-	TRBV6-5	TGTGCCAGCACCATAGCGGGAGGCGGCAATGAGCAGTTCTTC	CASTIAGGGNEQFF
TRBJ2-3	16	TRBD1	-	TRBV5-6	TGTGCCAGCAGCTCTACCGGGACAGGGATCACAGATACGCAGTATTTT	CASSSTGTGITDTQYF
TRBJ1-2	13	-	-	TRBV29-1	TGCAGCGTTGGAAACCCGGGTTCTATGGGCTACACCTTC	CSVGNPGSMGYTF
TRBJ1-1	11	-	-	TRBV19	TGTGCCAGTAGTATTAAGGGGGAAGCTTTCTTT	CASSIKGEAFF
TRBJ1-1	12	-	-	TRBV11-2	TGTGCCAGCAGCCTCCGTAACACTGAAGCTTTCTTT	CASSLRNTEAFF
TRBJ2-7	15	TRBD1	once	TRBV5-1	TGCGCCAGCAGCTTGGTGGGACAGGGGTCCTACGAGCAGTACTTC	CASSLVGQGSYEQYF
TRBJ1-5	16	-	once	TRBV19	TGTGCCAGTAGTATGATCACAGTTCAGGTCAATCAGCCCCAGCATTTT	CASSMITVQVNQPQHF
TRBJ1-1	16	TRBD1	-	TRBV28	TGTGCCAGCAAGCCGGGGCTACAGGGGGAGTACACTGAAGCTTTCTTT	CASKPGLQGEYTEAFF
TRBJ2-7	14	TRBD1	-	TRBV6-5	TGTGCCAGCAGTCACCAGGCGGCAGGGGGCGAGCAGTACTTC	CASSHQAAGGEQYF
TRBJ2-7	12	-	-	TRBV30	TGTGCCTCCGCGGTGGACAGCTACGAGCAGTACTTC	CASAVDSYEQYF